Each of the 5 T cell receptor beta chains below was sequenced from the same sample in a study of synovial regulatory T cells in juvenile arthritis. Assay used: immunoSEQ multiplex PCR; TCRdb lists only in-frame clones, some missing. The listing records roughly 9,900 clones. Source material: Treg cells from blood. Stated subset: remaining (HLA-DR-negative) circulating blood Treg cells. The receptors shown here come from a donor aged 2-35 years with juvenile idiopathic arthritis.

The chain combines TRBV5-1 with TRBJ1-1. This CDR3 is 13 amino acids long. DNA is not recorded here. CDR1 SGHRS and CDR2 YFSETQ come from the germline V gene. CDR3 region: CASSLAPRTEAFF.

The rearrangement links TRBV4-3 to TRBJ1-4; absent DNA, TCRdb's TRBD1 call cannot be checked. Germline V gives CDR1 LGHNA, CDR2 YSLEER. The CDR3 covers 15 residues. The protein alone is recorded here. CDR3 region: CASSQVDRGREKLFF.

The V call is TRBV5-4, the J call TRBJ2-5; TCRdb gives TRBD1 as the D gene, but with no DNA this cannot be confirmed. This CDR3 has 16 amino acids. No DNA sequence was recorded. Germline CDR1 reads SGHNT; CDR2 reads YYREEE (reference sequence). CDR3 protein: CASSLDQGLRRETQYF. Variable domain in full (rest from reference TRBV5-4 and TRBJ2-5): ETGVTQSPTHLIKTRGQQVTLRCSSQSGHNTVSWYQQALGQGPQFIFQYYREEENGRGNFPPRFSGLQFPNYSSELNVNALELDDSALYLCASSLDQGLRRETQYFGPGTRLLVL.

V is TRBV6-1 and J is TRBJ2-7; TCRdb picks TRBD1, but there is no DNA to check that call. This CDR3 is built from 15 residues. The protein alone is recorded here. Germline V gene data show CDR1 as MNHNS and CDR2 as SASEGT. Here the CDR3 reads CASSFEGAASYEQYF.

Judged by frequency, this clone is medium-sized. This CDR3 is CASSINRQTTNEKLFF. The genes are TRBV19 and TRBJ1-4; the D gene TCRdb calls, TRBD1, cannot be checked with no DNA. Germline V lookup: CDR1 LNHDA, CDR2 SQIVND (reference sequence). This CDR3 comprises 16 residues. The coding DNA is unavailable.